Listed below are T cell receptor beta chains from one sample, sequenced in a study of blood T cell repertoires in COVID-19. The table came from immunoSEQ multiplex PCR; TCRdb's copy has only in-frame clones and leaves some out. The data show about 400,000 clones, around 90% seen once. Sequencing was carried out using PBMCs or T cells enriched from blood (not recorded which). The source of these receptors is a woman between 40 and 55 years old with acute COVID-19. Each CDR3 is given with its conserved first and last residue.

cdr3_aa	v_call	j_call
CASSEQYRGPGNTEAFF	TRBV6-4	TRBJ1-1
CASSKPGTGSYGYTF	TRBV5-6	TRBJ1-2
CASSYIPRDTSQPQHF	TRBV27	TRBJ1-5
CASSLALTGDYEQYF	TRBV7-9	TRBJ2-7
CASSSNSGGQETQYF	TRBV7-6	TRBJ2-5
CASGLDPRSSYNSPLHF	TRBV12-5	TRBJ1-6
CASSERPVQETQYF	TRBV6-1	TRBJ2-5
CSVPGDRSYGYTF	TRBV29-1	TRBJ1-2
CASSLSKGAAQETQYF	TRBV11-3	TRBJ2-5
CASSYSGGTGANVLTF	TRBV27	TRBJ2-6
CASSFQGWDNYGYTF	TRBV5-5	TRBJ1-2
CATSDANRGGQETQYF	TRBV24-1	TRBJ2-5
CATSSFSGGALQETQYF	TRBV15	TRBJ2-5
CASSLWDRQPQHF	TRBV5-5	TRBJ1-5
CASSFGGTYEQYF	TRBV7-9	TRBJ2-7
CASSDAGGKFNEQFF	TRBV2	TRBJ2-1
CASSLGLAMQETQYF	TRBV3-1/TRBV3-2	TRBJ2-5
CASSQDRRQPQHF	TRBV4-1	TRBJ1-5
CATSRDGAEFYNSPLHF	TRBV15	TRBJ1-6
CASSPTRRGRTEAFF	TRBV5-6	TRBJ1-1
CASSEGTPPLDF	TRBV6-5	TRBJ2-7
CASMGSSYEQYF	TRBV27	TRBJ2-7
CASSTLDSSYEQYF	TRBV19	TRBJ2-7
CASSQDPLGQGLSNTEAFF	TRBV4-2	TRBJ1-1
CASSLAQNIQYF	TRBV7-9	TRBJ2-4
CASSLDTSTDTQYF	TRBV28	TRBJ2-3
CSVPTGKETQYF	TRBV29-1	TRBJ2-5
CASSLGWDNYNSPLHF	TRBV7-6	TRBJ1-6
CAWSQGQSTEAFF	TRBV30	TRBJ1-1
CASSYSGTGGGDGYTF	TRBV6-2/TRBV6-3	TRBJ1-2
CASRDFYEQYF	TRBV12-3/TRBV12-4	TRBJ2-7